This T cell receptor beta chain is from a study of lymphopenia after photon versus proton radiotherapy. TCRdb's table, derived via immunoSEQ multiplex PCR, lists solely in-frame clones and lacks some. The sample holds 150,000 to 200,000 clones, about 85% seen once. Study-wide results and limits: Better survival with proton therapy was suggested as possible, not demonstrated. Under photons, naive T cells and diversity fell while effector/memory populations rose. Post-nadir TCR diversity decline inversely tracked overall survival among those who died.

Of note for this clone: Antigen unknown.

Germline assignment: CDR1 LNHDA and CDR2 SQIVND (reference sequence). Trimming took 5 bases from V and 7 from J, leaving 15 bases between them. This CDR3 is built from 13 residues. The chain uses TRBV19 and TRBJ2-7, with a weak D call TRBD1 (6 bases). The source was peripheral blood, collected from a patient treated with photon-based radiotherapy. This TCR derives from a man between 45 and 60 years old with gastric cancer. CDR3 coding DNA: TGTGCCAGTAGTCCGCAGGGGCTAGGGGAGCAGTACTTC. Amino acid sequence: CASSPQGLGEQYF.